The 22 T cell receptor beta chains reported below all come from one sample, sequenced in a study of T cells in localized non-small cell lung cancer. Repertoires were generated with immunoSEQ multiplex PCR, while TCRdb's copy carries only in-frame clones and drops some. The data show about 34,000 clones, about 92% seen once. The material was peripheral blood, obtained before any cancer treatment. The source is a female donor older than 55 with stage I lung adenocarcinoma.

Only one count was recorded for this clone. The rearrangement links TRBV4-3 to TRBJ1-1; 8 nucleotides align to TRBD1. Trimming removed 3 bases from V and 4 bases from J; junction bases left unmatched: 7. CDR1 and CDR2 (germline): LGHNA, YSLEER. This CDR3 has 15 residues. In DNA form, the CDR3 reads TGCGCCAGCAGCCACCCGGACAGGGCGGGCACTGAAGCTTTCTTT. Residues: CASSHPDRAGTEAFF.

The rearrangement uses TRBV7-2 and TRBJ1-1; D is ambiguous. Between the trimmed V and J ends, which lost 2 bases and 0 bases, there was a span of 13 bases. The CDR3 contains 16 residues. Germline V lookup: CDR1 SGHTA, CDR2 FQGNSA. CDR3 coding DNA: TGTGCCAGCAGCTTAAACGGGCGCACCATGAACACTGAAGCTTTCTTT. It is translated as CASSLNGRTMNTEAFF.

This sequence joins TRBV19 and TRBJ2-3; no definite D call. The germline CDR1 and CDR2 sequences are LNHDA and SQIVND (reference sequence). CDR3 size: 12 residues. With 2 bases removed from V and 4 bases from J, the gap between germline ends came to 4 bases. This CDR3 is CASSISSDTQYF. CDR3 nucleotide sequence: TGTGCCAGTAGTATATCATCAGATACGCAGTATTTT. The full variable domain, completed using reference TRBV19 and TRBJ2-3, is DGGITQSPKYLFRKEGQNVTLSCEQNLNHDAMYWYRQDPGQGLRLIYYSQIVNDFQKGDIAEGYSVSREKKESFPLTVTSAQKNPTAFYLCASSISSDTQYFGPGTRLTVL.

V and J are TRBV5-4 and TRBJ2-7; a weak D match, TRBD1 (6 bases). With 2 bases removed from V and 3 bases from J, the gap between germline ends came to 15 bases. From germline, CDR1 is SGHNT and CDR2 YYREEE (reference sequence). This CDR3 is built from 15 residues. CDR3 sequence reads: CASSFLGQGIYEQYF. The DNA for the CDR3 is TGTGCCAGCAGCTTTCTGGGGCAGGGGATCTACGAGCAGTACTTC.

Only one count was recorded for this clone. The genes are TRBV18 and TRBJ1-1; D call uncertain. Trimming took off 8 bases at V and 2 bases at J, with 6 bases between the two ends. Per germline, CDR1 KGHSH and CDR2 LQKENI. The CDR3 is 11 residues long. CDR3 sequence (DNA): TGTGCCAGCCACGCCAACACTGAAGCTTTCTTT. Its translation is CASHANTEAFF.

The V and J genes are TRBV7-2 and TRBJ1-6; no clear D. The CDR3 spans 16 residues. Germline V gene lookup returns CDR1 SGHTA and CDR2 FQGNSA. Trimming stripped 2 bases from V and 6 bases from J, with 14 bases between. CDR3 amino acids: CASSLILPSRNSPLHF. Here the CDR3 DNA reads TGTGCCAGCAGCTTAATCTTGCCCTCGCGTAATTCACCCCTCCACTTT. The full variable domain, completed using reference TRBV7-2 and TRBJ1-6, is GAGVSQSPSNKVTEKGKDVELRCDPISGHTALYWYRQSLGQGLEFLIYFQGNSAPDKSGLPSDRFSAERTGGSVSTLTIQRTQQEDSAVYLCASSLILPSRNSPLHFGNGTRLTVT.

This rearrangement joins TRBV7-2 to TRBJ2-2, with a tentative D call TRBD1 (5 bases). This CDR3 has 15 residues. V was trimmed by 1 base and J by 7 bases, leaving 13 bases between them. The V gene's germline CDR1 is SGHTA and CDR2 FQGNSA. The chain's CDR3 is CASSLDRGQGGELFF. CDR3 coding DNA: TGTGCCAGCAGCTTAGATAGGGGCCAGGGCGGGGAGCTGTTTTTT.

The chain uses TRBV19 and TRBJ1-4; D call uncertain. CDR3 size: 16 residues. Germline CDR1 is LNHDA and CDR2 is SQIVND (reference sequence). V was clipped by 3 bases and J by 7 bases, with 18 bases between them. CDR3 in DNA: TGTGCCAGTAGTATCGGTGGTAGTTTGAATTCTGAAAAACTGTTTTTT. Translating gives CASSIGGSLNSEKLFF.

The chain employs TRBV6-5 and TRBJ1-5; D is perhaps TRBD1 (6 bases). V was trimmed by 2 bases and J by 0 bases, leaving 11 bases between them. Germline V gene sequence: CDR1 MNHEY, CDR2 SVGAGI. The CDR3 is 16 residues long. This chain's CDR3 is CASSYGGPTSNQPQHF. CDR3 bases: TGTGCCAGCAGTTACGGGGGGCCAACTAGCAATCAGCCCCAGCATTTT.

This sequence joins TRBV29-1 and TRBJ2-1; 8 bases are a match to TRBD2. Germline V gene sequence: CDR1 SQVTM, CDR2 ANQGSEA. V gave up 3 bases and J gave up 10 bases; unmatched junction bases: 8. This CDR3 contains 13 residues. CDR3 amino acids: CSVDRAGGVEQFF. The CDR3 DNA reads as TGCAGCGTTGATAGGGCGGGGGGAGTGGAGCAGTTCTTC.

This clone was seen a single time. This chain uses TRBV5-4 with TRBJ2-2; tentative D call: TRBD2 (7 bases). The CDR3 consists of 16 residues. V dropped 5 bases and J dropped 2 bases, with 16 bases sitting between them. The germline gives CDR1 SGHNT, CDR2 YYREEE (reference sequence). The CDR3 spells CASRHGGQGNTGELFF. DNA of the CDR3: TGTGCCAGCAGACACGGGGGGCAGGGAAACACCGGGGAGCTGTTTTTT.

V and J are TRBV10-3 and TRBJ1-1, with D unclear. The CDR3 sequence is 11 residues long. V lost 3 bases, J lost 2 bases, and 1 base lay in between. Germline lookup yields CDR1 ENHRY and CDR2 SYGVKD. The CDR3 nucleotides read TGTGCCATCAGTGAAAACACTGAAGCTTTCTTT. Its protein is CAISENTEAFF.

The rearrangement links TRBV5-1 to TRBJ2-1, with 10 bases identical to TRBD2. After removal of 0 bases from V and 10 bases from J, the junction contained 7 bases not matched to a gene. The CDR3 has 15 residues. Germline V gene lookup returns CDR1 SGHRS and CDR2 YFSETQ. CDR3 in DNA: TGCGCCAGCAGCTTGGCGGCTAGCGGGAGAGGAGAGCAGTTCTTC. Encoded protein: CASSLAASGRGEQFF.

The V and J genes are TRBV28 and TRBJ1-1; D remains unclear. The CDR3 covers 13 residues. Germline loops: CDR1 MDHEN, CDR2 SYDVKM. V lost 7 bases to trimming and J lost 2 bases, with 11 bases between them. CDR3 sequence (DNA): TGTGCCAGCACCGTCACTGCTAACACTGAAGCTTTCTTT. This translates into CASTVTANTEAFF.

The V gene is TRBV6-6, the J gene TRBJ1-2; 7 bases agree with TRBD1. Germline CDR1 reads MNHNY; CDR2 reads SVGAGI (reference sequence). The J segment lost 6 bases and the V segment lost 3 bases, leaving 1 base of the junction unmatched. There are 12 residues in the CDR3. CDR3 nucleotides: TGTGCCAGCAGTTATACAGGGGATGGCTACACCTTC. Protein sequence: CASSYTGDGYTF.

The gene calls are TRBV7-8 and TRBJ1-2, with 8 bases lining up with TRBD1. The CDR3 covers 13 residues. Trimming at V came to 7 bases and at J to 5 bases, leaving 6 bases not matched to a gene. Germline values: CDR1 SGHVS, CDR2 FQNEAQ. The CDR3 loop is CASMDRVEYGYTF. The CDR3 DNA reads TGTGCCAGCATGGACAGGGTGGAGTATGGCTACACCTTC.

As DNA, the CDR3 is TGTGCCAGCAGCTTGGAGGGGGTTAGAGGCTACACCTTC. The encoded protein is CASSLEGVRGYTF. This chain links TRBV5-4 with TRBJ1-2; D perhaps matches TRBD1 (6 bases). Germline CDR1 and CDR2: SGHNT and YYREEE (reference sequence). V was pared by 0 bases and J by 8 bases, with 11 bases between. This CDR3 comprises 13 residues.

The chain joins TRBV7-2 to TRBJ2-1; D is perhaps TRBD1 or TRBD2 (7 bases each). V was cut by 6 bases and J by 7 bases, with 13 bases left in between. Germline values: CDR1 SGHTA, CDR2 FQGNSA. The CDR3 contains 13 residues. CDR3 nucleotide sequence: TGTGCCAGCAGTCCTCAGGGGGGGAATGAGCAGTTCTTC. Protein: CASSPQGGNEQFF. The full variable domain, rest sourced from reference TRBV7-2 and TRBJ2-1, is GAGVSQSPSNKVTEKGKDVELRCDPISGHTALYWYRQSLGQGLEFLIYFQGNSAPDKSGLPSDRFSAERTGGSVSTLTIQRTQQEDSAVYLCASSPQGGNEQFFGPGTRLTVL.

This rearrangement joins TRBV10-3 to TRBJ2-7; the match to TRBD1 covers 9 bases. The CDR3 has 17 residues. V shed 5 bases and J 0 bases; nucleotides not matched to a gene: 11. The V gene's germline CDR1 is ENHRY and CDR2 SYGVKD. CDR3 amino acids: CAISTGQGNPSSYEQYF. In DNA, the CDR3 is TGTGCCATCAGTACGGGACAGGGTAACCCCAGCTCCTACGAGCAGTACTTC.

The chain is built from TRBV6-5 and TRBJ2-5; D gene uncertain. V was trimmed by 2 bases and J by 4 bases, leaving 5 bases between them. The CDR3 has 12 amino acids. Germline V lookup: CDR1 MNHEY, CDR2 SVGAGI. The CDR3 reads CASSYPGETQYF. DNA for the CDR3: TGTGCCAGCAGTTACCCCGGAGAGACCCAGTACTTC.

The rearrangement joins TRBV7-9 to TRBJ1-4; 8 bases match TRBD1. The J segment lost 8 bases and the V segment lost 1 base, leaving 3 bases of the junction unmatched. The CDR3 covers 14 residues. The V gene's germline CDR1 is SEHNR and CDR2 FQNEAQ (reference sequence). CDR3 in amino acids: CASSLGTGIEKLFF. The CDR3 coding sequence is TGTGCCAGCAGCTTAGGGACAGGGATCGAAAAACTGTTTTTT.

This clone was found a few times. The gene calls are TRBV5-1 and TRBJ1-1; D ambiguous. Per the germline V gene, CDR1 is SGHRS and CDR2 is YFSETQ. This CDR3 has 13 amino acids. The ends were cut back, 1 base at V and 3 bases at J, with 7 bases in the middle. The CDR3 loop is CASSLSGDTEAFF. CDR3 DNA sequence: TGCGCCAGCAGCTTGTCTGGGGACACTGAAGCTTTCTTT.